These 27 T cell receptor beta chains share one sample of origin, sequenced in a study of cytomegalovirus exposure and HLA in healthy donors. 60 Vbeta and 13 Jbeta primers were used in PCR. Measured with immunoSEQ multiplex PCR; TCRdb has only the in-frame clones, and not every one. Across some 41,000 clones, the top ten clones capture about 6.3% of the sample. What was sequenced was PBMCs. These receptors were collected from a man aged 25 to 40 in good health and CMV-seronegative.

V gene TRBV6-1 combines with J gene TRBJ1-2, with 7 bases that match TRBD1. There are 14 residues in the CDR3. Germline V gene data show CDR1 as MNHNS and CDR2 as SASEGT. V trimming: 8 bases; J trimming: 0 bases; junction bases outside the gene matches: 6. The CDR3 here is CASSNRGANYGYTF. The DNA for the CDR3 is TGTGCCAGCTCCAACAGGGGTGCTAACTATGGCTACACCTTC.

This chain uses TRBV6-1 with TRBJ2-7, with 12 bases matching TRBD2. Trimming at V came to 4 bases and at J to 3 bases, leaving 7 bases not matched to a gene. In germline, CDR1 is MNHNS, CDR2 SASEGT. This CDR3 comprises 16 residues. CDR3 sequence (DNA): TGTGCCAGCAGTGGCCGGACTAGCGGGGCCCTCTACGAGCAGTACTTC. This encodes CASSGRTSGALYEQYF.

V usage is TRBV7-9 and J usage is TRBJ2-1; D is unclear. CDR1 and CDR2 (germline): SEHNR, FQNEAQ (reference sequence). The V end was cut by 3 bases, the J end by 8 bases, with 11 bases between. The CDR3 has 13 residues. The CDR3 DNA follows: TGTGCCAGCAGCTTGTGGAGTGGTGATGAGCAGTTCTTC. It yields the protein CASSLWSGDEQFF.

On this clone itself: The junction and the germline gene differ at one end; a read error may be behind it. V gene TRBV29-1 combines with J gene TRBJ1-1; possibly TRBD1 for D (5 bases). Germline V gives CDR1 SQVTM, CDR2 ANQGSEA. This CDR3 is 13 amino acids long. DNA for the CDR3: TGCAGCGTGTCATACAGGACGAACACTGAAACTTTCTTT. This gives the protein CSVSYRTNTETFF.

The chain employs TRBV19 and TRBJ2-2; possible D gene TRBD1, 7 bases. This CDR3 spans 14 amino acids. CDR1 is LNHDA, CDR2 SQIVND, per germline (reference sequence). V dropped 6 bases and J dropped 5 bases, with 13 bases sitting between them. The CDR3 loop reads CASRRTGGTGELFF. In DNA, the CDR3 is TGTGCCAGTAGAAGGACAGGAGGGACCGGGGAGCTGTTTTTT.

The V gene is TRBV5-1, the J gene TRBJ2-1; 8 nucleotides line up with TRBD1. CDR3 length equals 15 residues. The germline V gene encodes CDR1 SGHRS and CDR2 YFSETQ. Germline trimming cut 4 bases from V and 4 bases from J; bases unmatched to any gene: 7. The CDR3 loop reads CASSPSGTGYNEQFF. For the CDR3, the DNA is TGCGCCAGCAGCCCTTCCGGGACAGGATACAATGAGCAGTTCTTC.

This chain uses TRBV18 with TRBJ1-3, with 9 bases matching TRBD1. The trim removed 2 bases at V and 5 bases at J, leaving 1 base unmatched. CDR1 and CDR2 (germline): KGHSH, LQKENI. The CDR3 sequence is 14 residues long. Here the CDR3 DNA reads TGTGCCAGCTCACCAGGGACAGGGAGAAACACCATATATTTT. Protein product: CASSPGTGRNTIYF.

The chain employs TRBV9 and TRBJ2-1; TRBD2 matches at 7 bases. With 4 bases clipped from V and 2 bases from J, the junction kept 6 bases outside the gene matches. Germline V gene sequence: CDR1 SGDLS, CDR2 YYNGEE. This CDR3 spans 15 amino acids. DNA for the CDR3: TGTGCCAGCAGCTCCGGGACTACCGCCTACAATGAGCAGTTCTTC. This codes for CASSSGTTAYNEQFF.

The chain joins TRBV15 to TRBJ2-7; perhaps TRBD1 as D (5 bases). This CDR3 comprises 12 residues. CDR1 LNHNV and CDR2 YYDKDF come from the germline V gene (reference sequence). Trimming pared 0 bases from V and 6 bases from J, leaving 6 bases between. CDR3 nucleotide sequence: TGTGCCACCAGCAGAGACAGGGTCGAGCAGTACTTC. Its translation: CATSRDRVEQYF.

This chain joins TRBV19 and TRBJ2-7, with D perhaps TRBD2 (5 bases). V lost 3 bases, J lost 2 bases, and 11 bases lay in between. The CDR3 is made up of 14 amino acids. Germline V gene data show CDR1 as LNHDA and CDR2 as SQIVND (reference sequence). The CDR3 reads CASSIRVLAYEQYF. CDR3 in DNA: TGTGCCAGTAGTATCCGGGTACTAGCCTACGAGCAGTACTTC. Full variable domain (missing parts from reference TRBV19 and TRBJ2-7): DGGITQSPKYLFRKEGQNVTLSCEQNLNHDAMYWYRQDPGQGLRLIYYSQIVNDFQKGDIAEGYSVSREKKESFPLTVTSAQKNPTAFYLCASSIRVLAYEQYFGPGTRLTVT.

V usage is TRBV19 and J usage is TRBJ1-3; 7 nucleotides match TRBD1. The length of the CDR3 is 16 residues. Per the germline V gene, CDR1 is LNHDA and CDR2 is SQIVND (reference sequence). The junction had 9 bases not matched to a gene; V was cut back by 7 bases and J by 0 bases. The CDR3 loop is CASNLGGTASGNTIYF. In DNA form, the CDR3 reads TGTGCCAGTAACTTGGGTGGGACAGCCTCTGGAAACACCATATATTTT.

The CDR3 region is CASSLEGDRAYEQYF. CDR3 nucleotide sequence: TGTGCCAGCAGCTTGGAGGGGGACAGAGCCTACGAGCAGTACTTC. The chain combines TRBV11-2 with TRBJ2-7; D is perhaps TRBD1 (7 bases). The CDR3 extends over 15 amino acids. The ends were cut back, 3 bases at V and 2 bases at J, with 14 bases in the middle. CDR1 SGHAT and CDR2 FQNNGV come from the germline V gene.

The V gene is TRBV27, the J gene TRBJ1-1, with D uncertain. Germline V gene sequence: CDR1 MNHEY, CDR2 SMNVEV (reference sequence). Trimming left V 4 bases short and J 0 bases short, with 12 bases between. The CDR3 sequence is 15 residues long. Here the CDR3 DNA reads TGTGCCAGCAGTTCCGCCCCTAGTTTGAACACTGAAGCTTTCTTT. Protein product: CASSSAPSLNTEAFF.

The rearrangement uses TRBV27 and TRBJ1-5; maybe TRBD1 (6 bases). The germline V gene encodes CDR1 MNHEY and CDR2 SMNVEV (reference sequence). This CDR3 contains 14 residues. Trimming left V 4 bases short and J 6 bases short, with 13 bases between. The CDR3 spells CASSSNRVSQPQHF. The DNA of the CDR3 is TGTGCCAGCAGTTCCAACAGGGTAAGTCAGCCCCAGCATTTT.

The V gene is TRBV10-1, the J gene TRBJ2-5, with D unclear. Trimming took off 5 bases at V and 2 bases at J, with 15 bases between the two ends. This CDR3 has 15 amino acids. The V gene's germline CDR1 is WNHNN and CDR2 SYGVQD (reference sequence). CDR3 in DNA: TGCGCCAGCAGTATTTCCGGAGAAACTCAAGAGACCCAGTACTTC. Its translation: CASSISGETQETQYF.

V and J are TRBV2 and TRBJ2-5; 8 bases are shared with TRBD1. Germline V lookup: CDR1 SNHLY, CDR2 FYNNEI. The V and J ends lost 10 bases and 4 bases, in that order; junction bases with no gene match: 5. CDR3 length: 12 residues. DNA of the CDR3: TGTGCCATAAACGACAGGGGAGAGACCCAGTACTTC. Amino acids: CAINDRGETQYF.

The chain carries TRBV9 and TRBJ2-3, with a possible D match to TRBD1 (6 bases). Germline V gene sequence: CDR1 SGDLS, CDR2 YYNGEE. CDR3 length equals 19 residues. V was pared by 2 bases and J by 0 bases, with 22 bases between. As DNA, the CDR3 is TGTGCCAGCAGCGTCCCCTTTGACAGGAACGGCCTCAGCACAGATACGCAGTATTTT. It yields the protein CASSVPFDRNGLSTDTQYF.

The chain joins TRBV10-3 to TRBJ1-5; D perhaps matches TRBD1 (6 bases). The CDR3 spans 15 residues. The germline CDR1 and CDR2 sequences are ENHRY and SYGVKD. V lost 0 bases and J 3 bases, leaving 9 bases between the germline ends. The CDR3 reads CAISESGQNNQPQHF. The CDR3 DNA sequence: TGTGCCATCAGTGAGTCCGGACAGAACAATCAGCCCCAGCATTTT.

This chain joins TRBV6-1 and TRBJ1-5; D is undetermined. In germline, CDR1 is MNHNS, CDR2 SASEGT. The CDR3 consists of 16 residues. V was clipped by 3 bases and J by 0 bases, with 12 bases between them. CDR3 region: CASSDPSGYSNQPQHF. In DNA form, the CDR3 reads TGTGCCAGCAGTGATCCGTCGGGGTATAGCAATCAGCCCCAGCATTTT.

The chain uses TRBV30 and TRBJ2-7; D may be TRBD1 (5 bases). The CDR3 consists of 14 residues. Germline CDR1 GTSNPN, CDR2 SVGIG (reference sequence). V shed 1 base and J shed 4 bases, with 14 bases lying between them. As DNA, the CDR3 is TGTGCCTGGAGTGGATCTTCAAGGGGTTACGAGCAGTACTTC. As protein: CAWSGSSRGYEQYF.

The V gene is TRBV18, the J gene TRBJ2-7; TRBD1 might be the D (6 bases). V shed 2 bases and J shed 3 bases, with 17 bases lying between them. CDR3 length: 16 amino acids. Germline CDR1 is KGHSH and CDR2 is LQKENI. CDR3 nucleotide sequence: TGTGCCAGCTCACCATTTAGCTCAGGGGCCGACTACGAGCAGTACTTC. The encoded protein is CASSPFSSGADYEQYF.

The rearrangement uses TRBV7-9 and TRBJ1-1; TRBD1 matches at 9 bases. Germline V CDR1 and CDR2: SEHNR, FQNEAQ (reference sequence). The V gene end was trimmed by 3 bases and the J gene end by 6 bases; junction bases not matched to a gene: 11. The CDR3 is 16 amino acids. CDR3 region: CASSFPATGGVAEAFF. The CDR3 nucleotides are TGTGCCAGCAGCTTCCCCGCGACAGGGGGAGTCGCTGAAGCTTTCTTT.

The rearrangement joins TRBV19 to TRBJ1-1; 9 bases align to TRBD1. The CDR3 is 15 amino acids. V was clipped by 4 bases and J by 3 bases; unmatched bases: 6. Germline V gene lookup returns CDR1 LNHDA and CDR2 SQIVND (reference sequence). The DNA for the CDR3 is TGTGCCAGTAGTAGGTCCGGGACAGGGCACACTGAAGCTTTCTTT. Residues: CASSRSGTGHTEAFF.

The chain employs TRBV11-2 and TRBJ2-1; tentatively, D is TRBD1 (7 bases). Trimming shortened V by 4 bases and J by 8 bases, and 9 bases separated the two germline ends. CDR3 length equals 12 residues. Germline V gives CDR1 SGHAT, CDR2 FQNNGV. This CDR3 is CASSSRGDEQFF. CDR3 DNA sequence: TGTGCCAGCAGCTCCAGGGGGGATGAGCAGTTCTTC.

The V call is TRBV19, the J call TRBJ1-5; TRBD1 matches at 9 bases. The V and J ends lost 3 bases and 7 bases, in that order; junction bases with no gene match: 7. The CDR3 is 15 residues long. CDR1 is LNHDA, CDR2 SQIVND, per germline (reference sequence). The CDR3 sequence: CASSIIRDRAQPQHF. DNA for the CDR3: TGTGCCAGTAGTATCATCCGGGACAGGGCCCAGCCCCAGCATTTT.

This chain connects TRBV6-1 to TRBJ2-3, with D possibly being TRBD1 (5 bases). Trimming removed 7 bases at V and 2 bases at J, with 16 bases between. The germline V gene encodes CDR1 MNHNS and CDR2 SASEGT. This CDR3 spans 15 amino acids. The CDR3 DNA follows: TGTGCCAGCACCCCTATTCAGGGCAACACAGATACGCAGTATTTT. Translating it yields CASTPIQGNTDTQYF.

The V gene is TRBV27, the J gene TRBJ2-7; D is perhaps TRBD1 (6 bases). V gave up 5 bases and J gave up 5 bases, with 16 bases separating them. CDR1 is MNHEY and CDR2 is SMNVEV in the germline V gene (reference sequence). The CDR3 is 14 amino acids. The CDR3 loop is CASSRDRQGNEQYF. The CDR3 DNA sequence: TGTGCCAGCAGTCGTGACAGGCAGGGCAACGAGCAGTACTTC.